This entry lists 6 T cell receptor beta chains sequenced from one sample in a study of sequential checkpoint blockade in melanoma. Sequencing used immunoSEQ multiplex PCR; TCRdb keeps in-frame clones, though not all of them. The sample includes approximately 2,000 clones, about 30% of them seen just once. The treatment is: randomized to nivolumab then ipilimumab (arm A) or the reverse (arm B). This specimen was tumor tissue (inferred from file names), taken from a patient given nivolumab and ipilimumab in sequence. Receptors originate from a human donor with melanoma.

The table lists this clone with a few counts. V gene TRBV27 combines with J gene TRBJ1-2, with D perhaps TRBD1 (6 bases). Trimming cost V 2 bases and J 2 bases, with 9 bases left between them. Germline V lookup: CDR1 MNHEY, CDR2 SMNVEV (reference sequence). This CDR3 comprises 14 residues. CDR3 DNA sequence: TGTGCCAGCAGTTTAAAGGGGGGCAACTATGGCTACACCTTC. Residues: CASSLKGGNYGYTF.

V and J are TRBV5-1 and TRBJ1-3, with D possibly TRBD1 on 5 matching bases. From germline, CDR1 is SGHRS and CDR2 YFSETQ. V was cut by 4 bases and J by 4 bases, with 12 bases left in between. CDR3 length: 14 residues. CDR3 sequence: CASSPGTDGNTIYF. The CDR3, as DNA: TGCGCCAGCAGCCCCGGGACGGACGGAAACACCATATATTTT. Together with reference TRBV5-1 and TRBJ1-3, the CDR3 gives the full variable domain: KAGVTQTPRYLIKTRGQQVTLSCSPISGHRSVSWYQQTPGQGLQFLFEYFSETQRNKGNFPGRFSGRQFSNSRSEMNVSTLELGDSALYLCASSPGTDGNTIYFGEGSWLTVV.

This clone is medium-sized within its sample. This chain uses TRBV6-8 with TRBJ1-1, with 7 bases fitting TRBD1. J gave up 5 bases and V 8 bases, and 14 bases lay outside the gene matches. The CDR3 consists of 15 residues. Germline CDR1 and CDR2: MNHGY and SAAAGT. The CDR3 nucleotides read TGTGCCAGCGTAACTACAGGGGTTGTACGGACTGAAGCTTTCTTT. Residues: CASVTTGVVRTEAFF.

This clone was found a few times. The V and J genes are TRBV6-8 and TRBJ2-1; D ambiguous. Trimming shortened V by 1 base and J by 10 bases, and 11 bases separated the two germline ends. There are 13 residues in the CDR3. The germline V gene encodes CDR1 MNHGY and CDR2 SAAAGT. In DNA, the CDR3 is TGTGCCAGCAGTTACTGGACCCCCCAGGAGCAGTTCTTC. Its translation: CASSYWTPQEQFF.

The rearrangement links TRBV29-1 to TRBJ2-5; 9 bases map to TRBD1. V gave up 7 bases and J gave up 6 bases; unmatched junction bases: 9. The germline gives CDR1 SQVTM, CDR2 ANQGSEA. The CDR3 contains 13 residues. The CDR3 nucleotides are TGCAGCGCTGCCAACAGGGGGCTGAAGACCCAGTACTTC. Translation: CSAANRGLKTQYF.

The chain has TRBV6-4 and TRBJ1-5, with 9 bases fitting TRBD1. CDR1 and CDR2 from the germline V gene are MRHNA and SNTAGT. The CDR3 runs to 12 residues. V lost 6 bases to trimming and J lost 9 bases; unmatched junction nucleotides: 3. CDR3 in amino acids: CASRTGGMPQHF. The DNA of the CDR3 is TGTGCCAGCAGGACAGGGGGGATGCCCCAGCATTTT.